Below are 14 T cell receptor beta chains sequenced from a single sample in a study of CD8 T cells in Susac syndrome. Random hexamers were used to reverse transcribe the RNA input (about 0.5 to 1 ug). TCRdb reprocessed the immunoSEQ multiplex PCR reads via MiXCR and lists one record per CDR3 protein. The sample contains under 200,000 distinct CDR3 sequences, about 95% of which appear only once. Sequenced material: CD8+ T cells from PBMCs. Every receptor here comes from a human donor with multiple sclerosis.

The J gene is TRBJ2-1, the V gene TRBV16; D ambiguous. V was shortened by 1 base and J by 6 bases, with 10 bases between the two germline ends. Germline V gene sequence: CDR1 KGHSY, CDR2 FQNENV. The CDR3 contains 14 residues. CDR3 residues: CASSQLIKVNEQFF. As DNA, the CDR3 is TGTGCCAGCAGCCAATTAATAAAGGTCAATGAGCAGTTCTTC. The full variable domain, rest sourced from reference TRBV16 and TRBJ2-1, is GEEVAQTPKHLVRGEGQKAKLYCAPIKGHSYVFWYQQVLKNEFKFLISFQNENVFDETGMPKERFSAKCLPNSPCSLEIQATKLEDSAVYFCASSQLIKVNEQFFGPGTRLTVL.

The genes are TRBV7-6 and TRBJ1-1, with 9 bases identical to TRBD1. V lost 9 bases to trimming and J lost 4 bases; unmatched junction nucleotides: 3. The V gene's germline CDR1 is SGHVS and CDR2 FNYEAQ. CDR3 size: 12 residues. Here the CDR3 DNA reads TGTGCCAGTGGGGACAGGGCCACTGAAGCTTTCTTT. Translated: CASGDRATEAFF.

The CDR3 protein is CASSSTTEGEQFF. CDR3 bases: TGTGCCAGCAGCTCAACCACGGAAGGTGAGCAGTTCTTC. The gene calls are TRBV7-3 and TRBJ2-1; no definite D call. Germline lookup yields CDR1 SGHTA and CDR2 FQGTGA. Trimming left V 4 bases short and J 9 bases short, with 13 bases between. The CDR3 runs 13 residues.

The J gene is TRBJ2-3, the V gene TRBV28; TRBD1 aligns across 9 bases. The CDR3 sequence is 16 residues long. Germline V gene sequence: CDR1 MDHEN, CDR2 SYDVKM. V lost 6 bases and J lost 4; bases outside the gene matches: 11. CDR3 nucleotide sequence: TGTGCCAGCAGGCCAACCACCGGGACAGGGCCAGATACGCAGTATTTT. Protein: CASRPTTGTGPDTQYF.

A single count supports this clonotype. The chain has TRBV4-2 and TRBJ1-1; tentative D call: TRBD1 (6 bases). This CDR3 comprises 14 residues. Per the germline V gene, CDR1 is LGHNA and CDR2 is YNFKEQ. The V end was cut by 0 bases, the J end by 5 bases, with 10 bases between. CDR3 sequence reads: CASSQDSRGTEAFF. CDR3 DNA sequence: TGTGCCAGCAGCCAAGATTCCAGGGGAACTGAAGCTTTCTTT.

V usage is TRBV29-1 and J usage is TRBJ1-1; weak D call: TRBD1 (6 bases). V was pared by 7 bases and J by 1 base, with 10 bases between. Germline CDR1 and CDR2: SQVTM and ANQGSEA. The CDR3 loop spans 12 amino acids. The CDR3 DNA sequence: TGCAGCGCAGACAGGCAGAACACTGAAGCTTTCTTT. It specifies CSADRQNTEAFF.

The chain employs TRBV13 and TRBJ2-5; 11 bases are a match to TRBD2. J lost 5 bases, V lost 5 bases, and 16 bases had no gene match. The CDR3 covers 18 residues. Germline assignment: CDR1 PRHDT and CDR2 FYEKMQ (reference sequence). CDR3 amino acids: CASSPSYEISGGAETQYF. The CDR3 DNA reads TGTGCCAGCAGCCCCAGCTACGAAATTAGCGGGGGGGCTGAGACCCAGTACTTC.

The table lists this clonotype with a count of one. The chain uses TRBV28 and TRBJ2-7, with D possibly being TRBD2 (5 bases). Germline V gives CDR1 MDHEN, CDR2 SYDVKM. V lost 5 bases and J lost 2, with 13 bases in between. This CDR3 contains 14 residues. The CDR3 loop reads CASSLSGEAYEQYF. The CDR3 DNA reads as TGTGCCAGCAGTCTGAGCGGAGAGGCCTACGAGCAGTACTTC.

The DNA of the CDR3 is TGCAGTGCTAGAGAGGGGGCTGAAGGGTATGGCTACACCTTC. Its protein product is CSAREGAEGYGYTF. V is TRBV20-1 and J is TRBJ1-2; the D gene is possibly TRBD1 (6 bases). The CDR3 loop spans 14 amino acids. V lost 0 bases and J lost 5, with 13 bases in between. CDR1 DFQATT and CDR2 SNEGSKA come from the germline V gene (reference sequence).

The chain carries TRBV5-1 and TRBJ1-2; no clear D gene. The germline CDR1 and CDR2 sequences are SGHRS and YFSETQ. The CDR3 totals 14 residues. Trimming took 5 bases from V and 1 from J, leaving 12 bases between them. CDR3 protein: CASRVIGDNYGYTF. Written as DNA, the CDR3 is TGCGCCAGCAGGGTGATAGGTGATAACTATGGCTACACCTTC.

This clonotype was recorded once. This chain uses TRBV6-6 with TRBJ2-3; D gene ambiguous. The CDR3 length is 10 residues. V shed 9 bases and J shed 5 bases, with 6 bases lying between them. Germline CDR1 is MNHNY and CDR2 is SVGAGI (reference sequence). CDR3 region: CASPGDTQYF. In nucleotides, the CDR3 is TGTGCCAGTCCGGGAGATACGCAGTATTTT.

The V gene is TRBV29-1, the J gene TRBJ2-7; D is unclear. In germline, CDR1 is SQVTM, CDR2 ANQGSEA. This CDR3 contains 13 residues. Trimming left V 7 bases short and J 0 bases short, with 13 bases between. The CDR3: CSARTASSYEQYF. In nucleotides, the CDR3 is TGCAGCGCCAGGACGGCGAGCTCCTACGAGCAGTACTTC.

This clonotype was counted once. In DNA form, the CDR3 reads TGTGCCAGCTCACCTAGACGAGGGGACGGGAATTCACCCCTCCACTTT. Protein product: CASSPRRGDGNSPLHF. The chain employs TRBV18 and TRBJ1-6, with D possibly matching TRBD1 (5 bases). V was pared by 3 bases and J by 7 bases, with 16 bases between. The CDR3 consists of 16 residues. Germline CDR1 reads KGHSH; CDR2 reads LQKENI.

J is TRBJ1-4 and V is TRBV20-1; D not certain. Germline V gene data show CDR1 as DFQATT and CDR2 as SNEGSKA (reference sequence). The CDR3 consists of 16 residues. Trimming removed 2 bases from V and 0 bases from J, with 13 bases in between. The CDR3 region has the DNA TGCAGTGCTAGAAAAGAGCAGATAACAACTAATGAAAAACTGTTTTTT. It encodes CSARKEQITTNEKLFF.